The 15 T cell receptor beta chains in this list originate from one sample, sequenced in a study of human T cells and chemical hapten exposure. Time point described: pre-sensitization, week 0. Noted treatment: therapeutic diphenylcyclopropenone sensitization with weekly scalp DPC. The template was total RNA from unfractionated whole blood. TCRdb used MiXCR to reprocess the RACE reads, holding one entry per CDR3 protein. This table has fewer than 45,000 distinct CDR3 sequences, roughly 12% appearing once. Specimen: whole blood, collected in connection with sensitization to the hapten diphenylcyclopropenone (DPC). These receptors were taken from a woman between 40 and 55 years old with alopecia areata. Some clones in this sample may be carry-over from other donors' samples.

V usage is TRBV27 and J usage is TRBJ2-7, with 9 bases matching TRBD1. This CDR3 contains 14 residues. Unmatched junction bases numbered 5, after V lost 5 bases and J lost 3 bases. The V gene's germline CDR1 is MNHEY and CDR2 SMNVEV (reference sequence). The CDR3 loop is CASSPGQGDYEQYF. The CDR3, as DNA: TGTGCCAGCAGTCCGGGACAGGGTGACTACGAGCAGTACTTC.

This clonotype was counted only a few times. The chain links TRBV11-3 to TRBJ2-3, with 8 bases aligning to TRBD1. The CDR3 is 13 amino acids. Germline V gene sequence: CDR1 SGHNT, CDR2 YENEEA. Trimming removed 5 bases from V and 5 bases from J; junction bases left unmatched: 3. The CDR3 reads CASSRTGQDTQYF. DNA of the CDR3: TGTGCCAGCAGCCGGACAGGGCAAGATACGCAGTATTTT.

CDR3 sequence reads: CSARDQGGRDTGELFF. CDR3 nucleotides: TGCAGTGCTAGAGATCAGGGCGGGCGAGACACCGGGGAGCTGTTTTTT. The chain employs TRBV20-1 and TRBJ2-2, with D perhaps being TRBD1 or TRBD2 (5 bases each). Deletions cut 0 bases from V and 3 bases from J, with 14 bases between. Germline CDR1 and CDR2: DFQATT and SNEGSKA (reference sequence). The CDR3 is 16 amino acids.

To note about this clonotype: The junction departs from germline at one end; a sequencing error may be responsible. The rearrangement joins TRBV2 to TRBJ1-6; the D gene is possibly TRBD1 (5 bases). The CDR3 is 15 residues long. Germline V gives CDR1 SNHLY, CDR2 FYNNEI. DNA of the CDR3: TGCGCCAGCAGGTTGGGAGGGCAGGGTAATTCACCCCTCCACTTT. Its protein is CASRLGGQGNSPLHF.

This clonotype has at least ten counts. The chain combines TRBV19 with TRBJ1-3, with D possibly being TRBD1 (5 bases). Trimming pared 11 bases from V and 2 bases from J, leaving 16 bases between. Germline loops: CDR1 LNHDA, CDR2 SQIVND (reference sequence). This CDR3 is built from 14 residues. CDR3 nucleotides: TGTGCCTCAGCCACCGGGGACCCTGGAAACACCATATATTTT. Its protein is CASATGDPGNTIYF.

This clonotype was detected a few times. The CDR3 DNA reads as TGTGCCAGCAGCTTGGACGGGCACAATGAGCAGTTCTTC. The encoded protein is CASSLDGHNEQFF. The V and J genes are TRBV9 and TRBJ2-1; no clear D gene. Germline V lookup: CDR1 SGDLS, CDR2 YYNGEE. With 4 bases removed from V and 5 bases from J, the gap between germline ends came to 10 bases. This CDR3 is 13 amino acids long.

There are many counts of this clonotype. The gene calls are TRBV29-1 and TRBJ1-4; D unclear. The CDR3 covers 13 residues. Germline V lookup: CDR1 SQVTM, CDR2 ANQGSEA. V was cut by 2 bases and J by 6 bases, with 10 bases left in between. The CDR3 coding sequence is TGCAGCGTTGAAAGTATTCTGGATGAAAAACTGTTTTTT. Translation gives CSVESILDEKLFF.

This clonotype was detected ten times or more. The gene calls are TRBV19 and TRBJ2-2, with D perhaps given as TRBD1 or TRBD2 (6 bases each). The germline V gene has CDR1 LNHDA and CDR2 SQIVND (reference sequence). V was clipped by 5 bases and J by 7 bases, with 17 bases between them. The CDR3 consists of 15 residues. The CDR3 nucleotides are TGTGCCAGTAGTGACGGGGGCGCGGGGATCGGGGAGCTGTTTTTT. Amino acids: CASSDGGAGIGELFF.

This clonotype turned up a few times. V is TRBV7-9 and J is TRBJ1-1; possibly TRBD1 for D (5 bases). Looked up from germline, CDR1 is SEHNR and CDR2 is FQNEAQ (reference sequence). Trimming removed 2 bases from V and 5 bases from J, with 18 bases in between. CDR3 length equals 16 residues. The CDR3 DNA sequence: TGTGCCAGCAGCTTATTGAGGGGACCTTCTAGGACTGAAGCTTTCTTT. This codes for CASSLLRGPSRTEAFF.

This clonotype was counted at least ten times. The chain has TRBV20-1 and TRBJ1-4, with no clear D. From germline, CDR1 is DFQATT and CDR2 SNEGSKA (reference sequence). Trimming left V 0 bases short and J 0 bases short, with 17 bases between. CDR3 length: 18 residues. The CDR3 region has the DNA TGCAGTGCTAGAGATCGCGGCCCCTCACTCTCAACTAATGAAAAACTGTTTTTT. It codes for CSARDRGPSLSTNEKLFF.

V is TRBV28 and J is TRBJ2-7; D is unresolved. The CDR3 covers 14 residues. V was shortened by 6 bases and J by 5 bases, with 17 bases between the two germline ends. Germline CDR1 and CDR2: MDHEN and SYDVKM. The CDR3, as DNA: TGTGCCAGCAGCTCCGTCCTTCAGGCCCACGAGCAGTACTTC. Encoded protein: CASSSVLQAHEQYF.

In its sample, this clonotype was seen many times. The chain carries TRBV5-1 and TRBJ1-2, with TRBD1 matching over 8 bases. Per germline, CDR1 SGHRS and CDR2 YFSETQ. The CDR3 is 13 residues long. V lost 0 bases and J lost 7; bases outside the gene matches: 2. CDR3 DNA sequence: TGCGCCAGCAGCTTGGAAACAGGGGGTGGCTACACCTTC. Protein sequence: CASSLETGGGYTF.

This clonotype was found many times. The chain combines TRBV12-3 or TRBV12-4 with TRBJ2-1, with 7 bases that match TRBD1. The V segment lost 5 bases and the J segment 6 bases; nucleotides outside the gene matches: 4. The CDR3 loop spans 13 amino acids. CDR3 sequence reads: CASSPQGFNEQFF. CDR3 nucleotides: TGTGCCAGCAGTCCACAGGGGTTCAATGAGCAGTTCTTC.

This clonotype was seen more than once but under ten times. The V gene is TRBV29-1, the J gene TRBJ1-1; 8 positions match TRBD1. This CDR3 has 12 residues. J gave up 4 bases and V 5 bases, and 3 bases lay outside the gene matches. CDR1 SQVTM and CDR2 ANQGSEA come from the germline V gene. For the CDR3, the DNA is TGCAGCGTTAGACAGGGGATCACTGAAGCTTTCTTT. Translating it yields CSVRQGITEAFF.

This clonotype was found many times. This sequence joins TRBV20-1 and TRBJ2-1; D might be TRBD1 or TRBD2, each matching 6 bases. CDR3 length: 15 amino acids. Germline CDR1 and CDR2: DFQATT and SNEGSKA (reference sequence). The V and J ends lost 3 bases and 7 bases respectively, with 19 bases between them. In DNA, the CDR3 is TGCAGTGCTAGCGGGGGCCTCACCCAGGGGAATGAGCAGTTCTTC. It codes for CSASGGLTQGNEQFF.